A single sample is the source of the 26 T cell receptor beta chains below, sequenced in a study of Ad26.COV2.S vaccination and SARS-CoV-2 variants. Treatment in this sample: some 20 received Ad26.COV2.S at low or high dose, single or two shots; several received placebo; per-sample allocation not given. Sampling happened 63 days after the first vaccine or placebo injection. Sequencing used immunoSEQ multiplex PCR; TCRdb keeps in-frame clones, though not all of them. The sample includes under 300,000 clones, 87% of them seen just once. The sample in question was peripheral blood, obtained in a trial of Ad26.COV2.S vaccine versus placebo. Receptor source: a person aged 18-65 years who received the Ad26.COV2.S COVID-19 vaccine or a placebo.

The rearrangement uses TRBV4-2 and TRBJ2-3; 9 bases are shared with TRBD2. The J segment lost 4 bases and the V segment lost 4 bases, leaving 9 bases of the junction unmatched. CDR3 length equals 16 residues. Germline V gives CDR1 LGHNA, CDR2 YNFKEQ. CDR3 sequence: CASSPTGTSPPDTQYF. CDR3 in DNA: TGTGCCAGCAGCCCGACAGGGACTAGCCCCCCAGATACGCAGTATTTT.

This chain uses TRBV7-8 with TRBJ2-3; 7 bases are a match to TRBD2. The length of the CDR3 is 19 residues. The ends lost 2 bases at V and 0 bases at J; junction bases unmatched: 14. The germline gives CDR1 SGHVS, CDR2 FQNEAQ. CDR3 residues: CASSLSAPAVGGSTDTQYF. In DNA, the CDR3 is TGTGCCAGCAGCTTAAGCGCTCCGGCGGTGGGAGGGAGCACAGATACGCAGTATTTT.

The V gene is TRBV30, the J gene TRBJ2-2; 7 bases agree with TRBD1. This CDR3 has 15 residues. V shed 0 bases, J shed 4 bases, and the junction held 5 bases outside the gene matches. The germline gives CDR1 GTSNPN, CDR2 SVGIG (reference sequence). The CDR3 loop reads CAWSVFSGGTGELFF. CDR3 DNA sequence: TGTGCCTGGAGTGTTTTTTCAGGGGGCACCGGGGAGCTGTTTTTT.

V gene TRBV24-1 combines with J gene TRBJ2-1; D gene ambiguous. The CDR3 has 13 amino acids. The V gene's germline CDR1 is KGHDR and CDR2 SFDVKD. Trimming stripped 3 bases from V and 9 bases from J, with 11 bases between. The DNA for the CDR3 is TGTGCCACCAGTGATACCCCCGATGGTGAGCAGTTCTTC. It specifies CATSDTPDGEQFF.

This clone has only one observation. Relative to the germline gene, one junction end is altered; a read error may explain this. The CDR3 sequence: CASSPDRDSALLQAF. In nucleotides, the CDR3 is TGTGCCAGCTCACCTGACCGGGACAGCGCCCTCTTACAGGCCTTC. This rearrangement joins TRBV18 to TRBJ2-7; TRBD1 matches 7 bases. From germline, CDR1 is KGHSH and CDR2 LQKENI. This CDR3 has 15 residues.

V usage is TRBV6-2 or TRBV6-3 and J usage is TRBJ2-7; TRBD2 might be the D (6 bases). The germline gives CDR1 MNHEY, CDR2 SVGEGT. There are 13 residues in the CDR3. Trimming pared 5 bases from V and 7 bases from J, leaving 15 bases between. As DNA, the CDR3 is TGTGCCAGCAGTGGCGGTCTTGGAGGGGAGCAGTACGTC. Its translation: CASSGGLGGEQYV.

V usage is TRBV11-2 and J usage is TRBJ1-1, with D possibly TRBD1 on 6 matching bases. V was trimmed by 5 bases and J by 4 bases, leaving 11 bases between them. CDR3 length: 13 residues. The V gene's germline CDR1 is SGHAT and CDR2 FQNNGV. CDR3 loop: CASSARGGTEAFF. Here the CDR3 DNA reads TGTGCCAGCAGCGCGAGAGGGGGCACTGAAGCTTTCTTT.

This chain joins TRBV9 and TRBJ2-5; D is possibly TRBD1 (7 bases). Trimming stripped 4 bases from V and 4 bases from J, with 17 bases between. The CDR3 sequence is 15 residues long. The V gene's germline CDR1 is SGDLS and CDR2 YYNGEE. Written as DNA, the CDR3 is TGTGCCAGCAGCCCCCTCCGCCAGGGGGGAGAGACCCAGTACTTC. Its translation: CASSPLRQGGETQYF.

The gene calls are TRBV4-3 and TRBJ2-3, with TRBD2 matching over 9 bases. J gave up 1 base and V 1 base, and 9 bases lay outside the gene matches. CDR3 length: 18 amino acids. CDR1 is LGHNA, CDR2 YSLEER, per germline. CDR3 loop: CASSQGPSGTKGTDTQYF. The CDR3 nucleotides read TGCGCCAGCAGCCAAGGGCCTAGCGGGACCAAAGGCACAGATACGCAGTATTTT.

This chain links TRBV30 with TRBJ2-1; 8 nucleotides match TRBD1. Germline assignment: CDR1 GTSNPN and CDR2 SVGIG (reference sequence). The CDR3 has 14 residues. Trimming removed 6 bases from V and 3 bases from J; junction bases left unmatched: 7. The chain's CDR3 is CACDRDRSYNEQFF. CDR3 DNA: TGTGCCTGTGACCGGGACAGGAGCTACAATGAGCAGTTCTTC.

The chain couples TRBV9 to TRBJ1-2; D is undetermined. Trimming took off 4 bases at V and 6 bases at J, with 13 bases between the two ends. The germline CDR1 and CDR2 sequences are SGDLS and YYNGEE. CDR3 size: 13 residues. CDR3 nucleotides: TGTGCCAGCAGCAAGGGCAAACCCGATGGCTACACCTTC. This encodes CASSKGKPDGYTF. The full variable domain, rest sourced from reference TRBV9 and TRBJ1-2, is DSGVTQTPKHLITATGQRVTLRCSPRSGDLSVYWYQQSLDQGLQFLIQYYNGEERAKGNILERFSAQQFPDLHSELNLSSLELGDSALYFCASSKGKPDGYTFGSGTRLTVV.

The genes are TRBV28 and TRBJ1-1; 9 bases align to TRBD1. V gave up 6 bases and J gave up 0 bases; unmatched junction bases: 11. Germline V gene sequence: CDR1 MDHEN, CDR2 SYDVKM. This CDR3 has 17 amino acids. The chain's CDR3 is CASSLHRGRSVNTEAFF. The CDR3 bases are TGTGCCAGCAGCCTTCACAGGGGGCGCTCAGTGAACACTGAAGCTTTCTTT. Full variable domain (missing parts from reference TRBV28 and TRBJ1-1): DVKVTQSSRYLVKRTGEKVFLECVQDMDHENMFWYRQDPGLGLRLIYFSYDVKMKEKGDIPEGYSVSREKKERFSLILESASTNQTSMYLCASSLHRGRSVNTEAFFGQGTRLTVV.

For the CDR3, the DNA is TGTGCCAGCAGCGTAGGCGGGACTCACGGCTATGGCTACACCTTC. Encoded protein: CASSVGGTHGYGYTF. The chain uses TRBV9 and TRBJ1-2, with a possible D match to TRBD1 (5 bases). The CDR3 totals 15 residues. Trimming cost V 0 bases and J 4 bases, with 13 bases left between them. CDR1 is SGDLS, CDR2 YYNGEE, per germline.

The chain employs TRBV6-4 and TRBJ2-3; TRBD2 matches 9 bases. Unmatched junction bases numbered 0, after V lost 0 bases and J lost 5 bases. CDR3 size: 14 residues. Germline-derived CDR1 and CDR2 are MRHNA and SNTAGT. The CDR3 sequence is CASSDSLAGDTQYF. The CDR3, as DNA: TGTGCCAGCAGTGACTCACTAGCGGGAGATACGCAGTATTTT.

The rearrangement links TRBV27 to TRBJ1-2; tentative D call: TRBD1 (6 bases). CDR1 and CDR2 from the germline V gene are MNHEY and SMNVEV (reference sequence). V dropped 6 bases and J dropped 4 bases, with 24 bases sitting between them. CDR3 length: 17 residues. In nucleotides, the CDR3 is TGTGCCAGCAGCGACCAGAGGGGGGGCTCGATTGGCTATGGCTACACCTTC. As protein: CASSDQRGGSIGYGYTF.

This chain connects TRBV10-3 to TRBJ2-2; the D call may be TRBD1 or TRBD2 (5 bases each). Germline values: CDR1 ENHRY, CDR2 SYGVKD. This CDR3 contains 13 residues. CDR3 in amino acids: CVAGAPNTGELFF. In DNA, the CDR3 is TGTGTTGCCGGGGCCCCAAACACCGGGGAGCTGTTTTTT.

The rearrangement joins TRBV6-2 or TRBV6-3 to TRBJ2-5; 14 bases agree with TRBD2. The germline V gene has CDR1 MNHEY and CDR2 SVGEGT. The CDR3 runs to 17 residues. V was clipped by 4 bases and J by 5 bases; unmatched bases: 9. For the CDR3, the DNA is TGTGCCAGCAGTTCCCAGACTAGCGGGGGGGCCCCCGAGACCCAGTACTTC. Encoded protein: CASSSQTSGGAPETQYF.

DNA for the CDR3: TGCGCCAGCAGCCAAGAACCCGGGGTGAACACCGGGGAGCTGTTTTTT. Protein product: CASSQEPGVNTGELFF. The chain joins TRBV4-3 to TRBJ2-2, with D tentatively TRBD2 (5 bases). The CDR3 is 16 residues long. Germline V gives CDR1 LGHNA, CDR2 YSLEER. Between the trimmed V and J ends, which lost 0 bases and 1 base, there was a span of 9 bases.

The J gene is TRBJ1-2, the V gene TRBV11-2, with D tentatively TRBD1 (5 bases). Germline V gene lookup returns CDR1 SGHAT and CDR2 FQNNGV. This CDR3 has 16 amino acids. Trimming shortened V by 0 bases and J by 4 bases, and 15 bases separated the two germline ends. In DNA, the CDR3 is TGTGCCAGCAGCTTAGAGAGACAGACCCGTTCCTATGGCTACACCTTC. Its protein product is CASSLERQTRSYGYTF.

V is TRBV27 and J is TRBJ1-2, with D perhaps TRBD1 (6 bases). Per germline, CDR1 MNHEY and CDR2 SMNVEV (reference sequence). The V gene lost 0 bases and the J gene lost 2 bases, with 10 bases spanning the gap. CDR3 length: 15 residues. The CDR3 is CASSLSGGRNYGYTF. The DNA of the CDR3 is TGTGCCAGCAGTTTATCAGGGGGACGCAACTATGGCTACACCTTC.

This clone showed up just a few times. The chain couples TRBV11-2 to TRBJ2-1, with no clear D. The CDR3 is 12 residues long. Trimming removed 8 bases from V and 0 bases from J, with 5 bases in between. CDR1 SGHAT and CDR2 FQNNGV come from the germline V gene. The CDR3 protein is CASQSSYNEQFF. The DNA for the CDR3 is TGTGCCAGCCAAAGCTCCTACAATGAGCAGTTCTTC.

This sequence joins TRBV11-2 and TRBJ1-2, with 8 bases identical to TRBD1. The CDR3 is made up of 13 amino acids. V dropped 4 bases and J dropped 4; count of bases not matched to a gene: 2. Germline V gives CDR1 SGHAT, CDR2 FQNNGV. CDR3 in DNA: TGTGCCAGCAGCTCAGGGGGCGGCTATGGCTACACCTTC. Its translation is CASSSGGGYGYTF.

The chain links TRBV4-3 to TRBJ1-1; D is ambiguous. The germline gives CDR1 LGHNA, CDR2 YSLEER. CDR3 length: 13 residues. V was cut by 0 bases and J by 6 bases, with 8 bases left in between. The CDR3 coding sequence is TGCGCCAGCAGCCAAGATCTCCGACCTGAAGCTTTCTTT. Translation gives CASSQDLRPEAFF.

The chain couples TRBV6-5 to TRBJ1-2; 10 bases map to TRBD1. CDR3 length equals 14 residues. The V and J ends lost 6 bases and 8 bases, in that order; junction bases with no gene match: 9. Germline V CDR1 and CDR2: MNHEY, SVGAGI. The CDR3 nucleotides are TGTGCCAGCAGCACTGGACAGGGGGTTCGGGGCTACACCTTC. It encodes CASSTGQGVRGYTF.

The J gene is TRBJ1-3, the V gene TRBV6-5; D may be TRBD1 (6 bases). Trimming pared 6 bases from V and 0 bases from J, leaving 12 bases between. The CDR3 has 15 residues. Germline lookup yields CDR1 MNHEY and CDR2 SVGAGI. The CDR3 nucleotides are TGTGCCAGCAGCATCGGGACACTCTCTGGAAACACCATATATTTT. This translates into CASSIGTLSGNTIYF.

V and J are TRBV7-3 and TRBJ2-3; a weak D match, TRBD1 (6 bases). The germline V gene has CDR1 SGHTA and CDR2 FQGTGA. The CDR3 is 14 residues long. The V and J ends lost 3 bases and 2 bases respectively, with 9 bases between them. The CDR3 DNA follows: TGTGCCAGCAGCTTGGGACAACACACAGATACGCAGTATTTT. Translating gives CASSLGQHTDTQYF. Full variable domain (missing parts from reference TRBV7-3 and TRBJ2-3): GAGVSQTPSNKVTEKGKYVELRCDPISGHTALYWYRQSLGQGPEFLIYFQGTGAADDSGLPNDRFFAVRPEGSVSTLKIQRTERGDSAVYLCASSLGQHTDTQYFGPGTRLTVL.